This entry lists 29 T cell receptor beta chains sequenced from one sample in a study of T cells after yellow fever vaccination. TCRdb re-called the 5' RACE reads through MiXCR, storing one row per CDR3 protein. Found here are 250,000 or so distinct CDR3 sequences, roughly 3.7% of them singletons; the top ten hold roughly a fifth. Sample: PBMCs, taken 15 days after the yellow fever booster vaccination. These receptors originate from a young man who received the YFV17D yellow fever vaccine.

Comment on this clonotype: A read error is possible here, since a much larger clone lies one base away. The gene calls are TRBV23-1 and TRBJ2-5; D is unresolved. TRBV23-1 is an ORF; its function is uncertain. V shed 1 base and J shed 5 bases, with 11 bases lying between them. The CDR3 covers 14 residues. CDR3: CASSQFLGHETQYF. CDR3 DNA: TGCGCCAGCAGTCAATTTTTAGGGCATGAGACCCAGTACTTC.

This clonotype was seen repeatedly, ten times or more. The J gene is TRBJ1-6, the V gene TRBV7-9; no clear D gene. With 2 bases removed from V and 7 bases from J, the gap between germline ends came to 12 bases. This CDR3 spans 15 amino acids. The germline CDR1 and CDR2 sequences are SEHNR and FQNEAQ (reference sequence). The CDR3 DNA reads TGTGCCAGCAGCTTACCGGGATCCCAAAATTCACCCCTCCACTTT. Amino acids: CASSLPGSQNSPLHF.

This clonotype was counted ten times or more. The chain couples TRBV7-2 to TRBJ1-2; 10 bases map to TRBD1. V was clipped by 5 bases and J by 5 bases; unmatched bases: 5. CDR1 is SGHTA, CDR2 FQGNSA, per germline. This CDR3 has 14 residues. CDR3 in amino acids: CASSPTGGGYGYTF. The CDR3 nucleotides are TGTGCCAGCAGCCCGACAGGGGGCGGGTATGGCTACACCTTC.

This clonotype was observed at least ten times. This chain links TRBV10-3 with TRBJ2-3, with 8 bases fitting TRBD2. The J segment lost 6 bases and the V segment lost 1 base, leaving 9 bases of the junction unmatched. The CDR3 runs 16 residues. Germline-derived CDR1 and CDR2 are ENHRY and SYGVKD. The CDR3 nucleotides are TGTGCCATCAGTGAGTGGGAACTGACTAGCGATGATACGCAGTATTTT. It is translated as CAISEWELTSDDTQYF.

In its sample, this clonotype was seen a few times. The CDR3 protein is CASGGASGANVLTF. As DNA, the CDR3 is TGTGCCAGCGGGGGGGCTAGTGGGGCCAACGTCCTGACTTTC. The rearrangement links TRBV27 to TRBJ2-6; possible D gene TRBD2, 7 bases. In germline, CDR1 is MNHEY, CDR2 SMNVEV (reference sequence). V was pared by 8 bases and J by 3 bases, with 11 bases between. The CDR3 is 14 amino acids.

This clonotype showed up many times. The CDR3 bases are TGTGCCACCAGCAGAGATCGGGTGGGCTTGGGCTACACCTTC. This codes for CATSRDRVGLGYTF. This chain uses TRBV15 with TRBJ1-2; D uncertain. V was cut by 0 bases and J by 8 bases, with 13 bases left in between. The CDR3 has 14 residues. CDR1 LNHNV and CDR2 YYDKDF come from the germline V gene (reference sequence).

This chain joins TRBV15 and TRBJ2-7; no clear D gene. The CDR3 totals 14 residues. The V and J ends lost 1 base and 6 bases respectively, with 13 bases between them. Germline CDR1 is LNHNV and CDR2 is YYDKDF (reference sequence). The CDR3 DNA reads TGTGCCACCAGCAGAGTCGCGCTCCTCAGCGAGCAGTACTTC. Protein: CATSRVALLSEQYF.

This clonotype has a count of ten or more. The V gene is TRBV4-1, the J gene TRBJ2-2, with 11 bases matching TRBD2. From germline, CDR1 is MGHRA and CDR2 YSYEKL. J was trimmed by 4 bases and V by 2 bases; bases with no gene match: 3. CDR3 length equals 16 residues. The CDR3 region is CASSQTSGGPTGELFF. CDR3 DNA: TGCGCCAGCAGCCAAACTAGCGGGGGACCCACCGGGGAGCTGTTTTTT.

The sample holds many counts of this clonotype. The chain couples TRBV5-1 to TRBJ2-7, with TRBD2 identical over 11 bases. This CDR3 has 15 amino acids. V shed 6 bases, J shed 1 base, and the junction held 6 bases outside the gene matches. Per the germline V gene, CDR1 is SGHRS and CDR2 is YFSETQ. This chain's CDR3 is CASTMGTSGSYEQYF. In DNA, the CDR3 is TGCGCCAGCACCATGGGGACTAGCGGATCCTACGAGCAGTACTTC. The whole variable domain, filled in from reference TRBV5-1 and TRBJ2-7, reads KAGVTQTPRYLIKTRGQQVTLSCSPISGHRSVSWYQQTPGQGLQFLFEYFSETQRNKGNFPGRFSGRQFSNSRSEMNVSTLELGDSALYLCASTMGTSGSYEQYFGPGTRLTVT.

The table lists this clonotype with many counts. This sequence joins TRBV4-1 and TRBJ1-4; D not resolved. The V end was cut by 4 bases, the J end by 8 bases, with 17 bases between. Germline loops: CDR1 MGHRA, CDR2 YSYEKL. This CDR3 is 15 amino acids long. In nucleotides, the CDR3 is TGCGCCAGCAGCCGACTAACGGGTGGCGAGGAAAAACTGTTTTTT. Protein product: CASSRLTGGEEKLFF.

This clonotype has a count of ten or more. V gene TRBV3-2 combines with J gene TRBJ2-2. TRBV3-2 is termed a pseudogene. This CDR3 is 13 amino acids long. The CDR3 coding sequence is TGTGCCAGCAAGCAGAGAGACACCGGGGAGCTGTTTTTT. This codes for CASKQRDTGELFF.

There are many counts of this clonotype. J is TRBJ2-5 and V is TRBV20-1; D is unresolved. The germline V gene encodes CDR1 DFQATT and CDR2 SNEGSKA (reference sequence). The CDR3 extends over 14 amino acids. V dropped 5 bases and J dropped 2 bases, with 15 bases sitting between them. CDR3 sequence (DNA): TGCAGTGCTCCACCACACCCCTCGCAAGAGACCCAGTACTTC. Translating it yields CSAPPHPSQETQYF.

At least ten counts were recorded for this clonotype. The chain recombines TRBV20-1 with TRBJ2-5; no clear D gene. The CDR3 is made up of 11 amino acids. Germline CDR1 reads DFQATT; CDR2 reads SNEGSKA (reference sequence). Trimming removed 1 base from V and 1 base from J, with 1 base in between. The CDR3 bases are TGCAGTGCTAGAGTCCAAGAGACCCAGTACTTC. Translating gives CSARVQETQYF.

This clonotype was counted at least ten times. V gene TRBV14 combines with J gene TRBJ1-1, with TRBD1 as a possible D gene (5 bases). The germline V and J ends were trimmed by 0 bases and 5 bases, with 13 bases remaining between them. The CDR3 runs to 15 residues. Germline loops: CDR1 SGHDN, CDR2 FVKESK. CDR3 coding DNA: TGTGCCAGCAGCCAAGATTTCGGGGGTGGAACTGAAGCTTTCTTT. Protein sequence: CASSQDFGGGTEAFF.

This clonotype was observed at least ten times. This chain links TRBV7-6 with TRBJ2-7, with TRBD1 matching over 9 bases. The CDR3 covers 16 residues. Germline CDR1 SGHVS, CDR2 FNYEAQ. The V gene end was trimmed by 5 bases and the J gene end by 7 bases; junction bases not matched to a gene: 15. The CDR3 DNA follows: TGTGCCAGCAGCCCGACCGAGGGACAGGGTTACGGTGAGCAGTACTTC. Its protein is CASSPTEGQGYGEQYF.

The chain joins TRBV5-4 to TRBJ2-5; D unresolved. Per the germline V gene, CDR1 is SGHNT and CDR2 is YYREEE (reference sequence). V was trimmed by 0 bases and J by 4 bases, leaving 13 bases between them. The CDR3 sequence is 15 residues long. This CDR3 is CASSLGSGMGETQYF. The CDR3 DNA is TGTGCCAGCAGCTTGGGGTCTGGGATGGGAGAGACCCAGTACTTC.

The CDR3 DNA is TGCAGTGCTAGAGATGCCGGGGGGGGTTACGAGCAGTACTTC. This gives the protein CSARDAGGGYEQYF. The V and J genes are TRBV20-1 and TRBJ2-7, with 8 positions matching TRBD2. V lost 0 bases, J lost 4 bases, and 5 bases stayed unmatched. The V gene's germline CDR1 is DFQATT and CDR2 SNEGSKA (reference sequence). CDR3 length: 14 residues.

This clonotype was counted many times. V and J are TRBV28 and TRBJ1-6; D uncertain. The ends were cut back, 6 bases at V and 2 bases at J, with 11 bases in the middle. The CDR3 contains 15 residues. Germline V gene data show CDR1 as MDHEN and CDR2 as SYDVKM. The CDR3 sequence is CASSGGRAYNSPLHF. The CDR3 DNA is TGTGCCAGCAGCGGAGGCCGGGCCTATAATTCACCCCTCCACTTT.

The table lists this clonotype with many counts. The chain has TRBV7-2 and TRBJ2-1; TRBD2 aligns across 11 bases. The CDR3 sequence is 13 residues long. The trim removed 5 bases at V and 12 bases at J, leaving 6 bases unmatched. The germline V gene has CDR1 SGHTA and CDR2 FQGNSA. CDR3 DNA: TGTGCCAGCAGCCCGGGACTAGCGGTAAGGCAGTTCTTC. Residues: CASSPGLAVRQFF. Complete variable domain (other parts from reference TRBV7-2 and TRBJ2-1): GAGVSQSPSNKVTEKGKDVELRCDPISGHTALYWYRQSLGQGLEFLIYFQGNSAPDKSGLPSDRFSAERTGGSVSTLTIQRTQQEDSAVYLCASSPGLAVRQFFGPGTRLTVL.

This clonotype was recorded at least ten times. J is TRBJ2-1 and V is TRBV7-2; D is unresolved. V was pared by 0 bases and J by 6 bases, with 9 bases between. The CDR3 extends over 14 amino acids. From germline, CDR1 is SGHTA and CDR2 FQGNSA. This CDR3 reads CASSLAGSINEQFF. The CDR3 bases are TGTGCCAGCAGCTTAGCCGGGTCGATCAATGAGCAGTTCTTC.

The chain has TRBV5-1 and TRBJ2-3; D uncertain. The V end lost 2 bases, the J end lost 5 bases, and 6 bases lay between the germline ends. CDR1 is SGHRS and CDR2 is YFSETQ in the germline V gene. There are 12 residues in the CDR3. CDR3 sequence reads: CASSFYVDTQYF. DNA for the CDR3: TGCGCCAGCAGCTTTTACGTAGATACGCAGTATTTT.

This clonotype was seen ten or more times. V is TRBV3-1 and J is TRBJ2-1, with D perhaps TRBD1 or TRBD2 (5 bases each). The CDR3 runs to 16 residues. V was clipped by 4 bases and J by 4 bases, with 17 bases between them. Germline CDR1 is LGHDT and CDR2 is YNNKEL (reference sequence). CDR3 region: CASSLGPGKTYNEQFF. The CDR3 nucleotides read TGTGCCAGCAGCCTGGGGCCGGGGAAAACGTACAATGAGCAGTTCTTC.

This clonotype appeared many times. V is TRBV5-5 and J is TRBJ2-1, with no clear D. The CDR3 contains 11 residues. Germline CDR1 is SGHKS and CDR2 is YYEKEE (reference sequence). The V end lost 1 base, the J end lost 10 bases, and 6 bases lay between the germline ends. CDR3 residues: CASSLYFEQFF. The CDR3 bases are TGTGCCAGCAGCTTGTACTTCGAGCAGTTCTTC.

There are a few counts of this clonotype. V and J are TRBV7-2 and TRBJ1-2, with D maybe TRBD1 (6 bases). Per the germline V gene, CDR1 is SGHTA and CDR2 is FQGNSA. The V gene lost 4 bases and the J gene lost 6 bases, with 21 bases spanning the gap. The length of the CDR3 is 16 residues. CDR3 nucleotide sequence: TGTGCCAGCAGCTCAGGGGTGGGGGAAGGGGTGCATGGCTACACCTTC. Translated: CASSSGVGEGVHGYTF.

This clonotype was counted ten times or more. The J gene is TRBJ1-4, the V gene TRBV5-4; 7 positions match TRBD1. Germline CDR1 SGHNT, CDR2 YYREEE (reference sequence). The junction had 9 bases not matched to a gene; V was cut back by 5 bases and J by 8 bases. The CDR3 runs 14 residues. The CDR3 spells CASSPTGSDEKLFF. Written as DNA, the CDR3 is TGTGCCAGCAGTCCGACAGGGTCGGACGAAAAACTGTTTTTT.

This clonotype was seen ten or more times. The V and J genes are TRBV6-2 or TRBV6-3 and TRBJ2-1; 9 bases are a match to TRBD1. After removal of 0 bases from V and 6 bases from J, the junction contained 0 bases not matched to a gene. Germline values: CDR1 MNHEY, CDR2 SVGEGT. The CDR3 is 14 residues long. CDR3 amino acids: CASSYSTGGNEQFF. The CDR3 coding sequence is TGTGCCAGCAGTTACTCGACAGGGGGCAATGAGCAGTTCTTC.

This clonotype came up many times. This chain uses TRBV12-3 or TRBV12-4 with TRBJ1-1; a possible D gene is TRBD1 (5 bases). The CDR3 covers 17 residues. V lost 4 bases and J lost 4, with 22 bases in between. For the CDR3, the DNA is TGTGCCAGCAGTTCTATTGGCCGGGACCGTTTATCCACTGAAGCTTTCTTT. Its translation is CASSSIGRDRLSTEAFF.

The table lists this clonotype with many counts. The rearrangement joins TRBV10-3 to TRBJ1-4, with D possibly matching TRBD1 (5 bases). V lost 8 bases and J lost 7, with 8 bases in between. This CDR3 is built from 11 residues. Germline values: CDR1 ENHRY, CDR2 SYGVKD. The CDR3 sequence: CAIGGGEKLFF. In DNA form, the CDR3 reads TGTGCCATCGGGGGTGGTGAAAAACTGTTTTTT.

At least ten counts were recorded for this clonotype. The V call is TRBV4-2, the J call TRBJ2-3; D perhaps matches TRBD1 (6 bases). This CDR3 contains 16 residues. Trimming cost V 0 bases and J 6 bases, with 16 bases left between them. Per the germline V gene, CDR1 is LGHNA and CDR2 is YNFKEQ. The CDR3 sequence: CASSQDRQAPLDTQYF. The CDR3, as DNA: TGTGCCAGCAGCCAAGATCGACAGGCTCCCTTGGATACGCAGTATTTT.